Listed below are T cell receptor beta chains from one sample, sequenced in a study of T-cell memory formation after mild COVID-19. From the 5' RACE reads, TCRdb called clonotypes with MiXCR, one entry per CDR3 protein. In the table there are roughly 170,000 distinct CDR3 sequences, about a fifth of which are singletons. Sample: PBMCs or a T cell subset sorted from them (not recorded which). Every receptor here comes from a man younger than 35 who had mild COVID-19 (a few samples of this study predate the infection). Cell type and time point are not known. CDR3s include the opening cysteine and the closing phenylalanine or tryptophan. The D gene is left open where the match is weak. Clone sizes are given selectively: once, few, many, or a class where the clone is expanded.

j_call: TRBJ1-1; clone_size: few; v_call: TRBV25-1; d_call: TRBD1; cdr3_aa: CASCRQGGTEAFF; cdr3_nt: TGTGCCAGCTGCCGACAGGGTGGGACTGAAGCTTTCTTT
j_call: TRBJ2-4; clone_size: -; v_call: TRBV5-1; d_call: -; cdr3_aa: CASSLGQQDIRYF; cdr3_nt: TGCGCCAGCAGCTTGGGACAGCAGGACATTCGGTACTTC
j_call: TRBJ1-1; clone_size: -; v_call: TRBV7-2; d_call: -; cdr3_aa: CASSLDRVVSQAFF; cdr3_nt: TGTGCCAGCAGCTTAGACAGGGTTGTAAGTCAAGCTTTCTTT
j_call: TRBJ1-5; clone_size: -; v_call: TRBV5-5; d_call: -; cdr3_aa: CASSSTGLSEPQHF; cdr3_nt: TGTGCCAGCAGCTCGACAGGCCTTTCAGAGCCCCAGCATTTT
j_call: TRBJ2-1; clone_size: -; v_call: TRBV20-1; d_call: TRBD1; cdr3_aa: CSAPVQGNNEQFF; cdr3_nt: TGCAGTGCTCCGGTACAGGGGAACAATGAGCAGTTCTTC
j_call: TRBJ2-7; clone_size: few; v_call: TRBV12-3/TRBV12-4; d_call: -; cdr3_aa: CASSTHYEQYF; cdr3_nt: TGTGCCAGCAGTACCCACTACGAGCAGTACTTC
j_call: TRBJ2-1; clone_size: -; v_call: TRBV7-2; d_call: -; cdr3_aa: CASSPKTSLLNEQFF; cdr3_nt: TGTGCCAGCAGCCCGAAAACGAGTCTCCTTAATGAGCAGTTCTTC
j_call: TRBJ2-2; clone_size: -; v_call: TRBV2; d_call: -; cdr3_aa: CASNPLNTGELFF; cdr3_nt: TGTGCCAGCAATCCCCTGAACACCGGGGAGCTGTTTTTT
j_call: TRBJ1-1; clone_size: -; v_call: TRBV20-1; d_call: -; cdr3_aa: CSASKGASAEAFF; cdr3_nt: TGCAGTGCCTCGAAAGGTGCCTCTGCTGAAGCTTTCTTT
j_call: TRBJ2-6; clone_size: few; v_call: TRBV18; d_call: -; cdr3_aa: CASSGRFSGANVLTF; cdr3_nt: TGTGCCAGCTCCGGGCGGTTCTCTGGGGCCAACGTCCTGACTTTC
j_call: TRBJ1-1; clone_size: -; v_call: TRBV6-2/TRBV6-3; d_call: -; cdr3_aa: CASSYHRATEAFF; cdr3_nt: TGTGCCAGCAGTTATCACAGGGCTACTGAAGCTTTCTTT
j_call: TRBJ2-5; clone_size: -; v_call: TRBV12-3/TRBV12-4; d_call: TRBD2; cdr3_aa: CASTRGEYQETQYF; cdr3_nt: TGTGCCAGCACTCGGGGGGAGTACCAAGAGACCCAGTACTTC
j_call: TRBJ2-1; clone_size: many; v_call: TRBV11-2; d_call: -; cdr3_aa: CASSLVLQQGEQFF; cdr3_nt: TGTGCCAGCAGCTTAGTCTTGCAGCAAGGAGAGCAGTTCTTC
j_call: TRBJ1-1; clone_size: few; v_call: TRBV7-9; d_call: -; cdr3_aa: CASNPIEAFF; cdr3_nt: TGTGCCAGCAACCCTATTGAAGCTTTCTTT
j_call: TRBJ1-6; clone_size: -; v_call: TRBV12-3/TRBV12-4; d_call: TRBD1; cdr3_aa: CATTTGGRSPLHF; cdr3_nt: TGTGCCACTACGACAGGGGGCCGGTCACCCCTCCACTTT
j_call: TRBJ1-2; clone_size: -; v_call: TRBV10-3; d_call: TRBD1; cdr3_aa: CAINAPGQGFYGYTF; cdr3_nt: TGTGCCATCAACGCACCGGGACAGGGTTTCTATGGCTACACCTTC
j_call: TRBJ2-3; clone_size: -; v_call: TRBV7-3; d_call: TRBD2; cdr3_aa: CASSERLAGGVTDTQYF; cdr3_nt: TGTGCCAGCAGCGAGAGACTAGCGGGGGGAGTCACAGATACGCAGTATTTT
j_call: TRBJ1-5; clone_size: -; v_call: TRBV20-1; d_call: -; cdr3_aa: CSARDGGVLSNQPQHF; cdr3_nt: TGCAGTGCTAGAGATGGAGGAGTACTTAGCAATCAGCCCCAGCATTTT
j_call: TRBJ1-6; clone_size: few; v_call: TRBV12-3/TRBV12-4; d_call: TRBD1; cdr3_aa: CASSGTGGSRPLHF; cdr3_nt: TGTGCCAGCAGCGGGACAGGAGGTTCGCGACCCCTCCACTTT
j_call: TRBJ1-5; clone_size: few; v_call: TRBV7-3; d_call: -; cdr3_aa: CASSPGSNQHQHF; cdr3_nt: TGTGCCAGCAGCCCGGGTAGCAATCAGCACCAGCATTTT
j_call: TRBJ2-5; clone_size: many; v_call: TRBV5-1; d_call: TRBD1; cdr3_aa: CASSLRDRGRETQYF; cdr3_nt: TGCGCCAGCAGCTTGAGAGACAGGGGGCGAGAGACCCAGTACTTC
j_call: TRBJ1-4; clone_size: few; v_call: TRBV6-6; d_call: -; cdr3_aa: CASSDSGTISEKLFF; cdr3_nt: TGTGCCAGCAGCGACTCCGGGACGATTAGTGAAAAACTGTTTTTT
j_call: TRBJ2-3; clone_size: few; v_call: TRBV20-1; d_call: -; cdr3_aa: CSASTSGDTQYF; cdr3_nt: TGCAGTGCTAGTACGTCGGGAGATACGCAGTATTTT
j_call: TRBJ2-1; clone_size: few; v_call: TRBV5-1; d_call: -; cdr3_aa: CASSPRVGAYNEQFF; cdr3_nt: TGCGCCAGCAGCCCGCGAGTCGGGGCCTACAATGAGCAGTTCTTC
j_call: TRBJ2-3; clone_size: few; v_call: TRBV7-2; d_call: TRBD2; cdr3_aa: CASSRGGTTDTQYF; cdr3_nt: TGTGCCAGCAGCCGCGGGGGGACCACAGATACGCAGTATTTT
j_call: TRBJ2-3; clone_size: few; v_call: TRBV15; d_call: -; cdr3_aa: CATSRDKKGADTQYF; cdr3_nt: TGTGCCACCAGCAGAGATAAGAAGGGGGCAGATACGCAGTATTTT
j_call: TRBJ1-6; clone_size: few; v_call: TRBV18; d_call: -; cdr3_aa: CASSPTEQNSPLHF; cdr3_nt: TGTGCCAGCTCACCTACAGAACAAAATTCACCCCTCCACTTT
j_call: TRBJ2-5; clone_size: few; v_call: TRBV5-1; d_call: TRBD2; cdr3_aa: CASSGGVPQETQYF; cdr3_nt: TGCGCCAGCAGCGGGGGGGTGCCTCAAGAGACCCAGTACTTC
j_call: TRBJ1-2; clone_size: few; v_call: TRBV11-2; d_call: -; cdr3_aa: CASSIDTGRGGYTF; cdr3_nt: TGTGCCAGCAGCATAGATACAGGAAGGGGAGGCTACACCTTC
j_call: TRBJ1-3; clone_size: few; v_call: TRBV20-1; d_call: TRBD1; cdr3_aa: CSASRDRGPGRNTIYF; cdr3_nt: TGCAGTGCTAGTAGGGACAGGGGGCCGGGTAGAAACACCATATATTTT
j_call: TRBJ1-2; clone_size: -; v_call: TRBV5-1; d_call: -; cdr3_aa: CASSRADLREGYTF; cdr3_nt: TGCGCCAGCAGCAGGGCGGACCTTCGGGAGGGCTACACCTTC
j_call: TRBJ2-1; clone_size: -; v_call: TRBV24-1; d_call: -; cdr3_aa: CATSGSPASSYNEQFF; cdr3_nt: TGTGCCACCAGTGGGAGCCCGGCCAGCTCCTACAATGAGCAGTTCTTC
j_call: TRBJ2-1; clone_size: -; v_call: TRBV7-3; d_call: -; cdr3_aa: CASSLGRTGYNEQFF; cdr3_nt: TGTGCCAGCAGCCTAGGGAGGACAGGCTACAATGAGCAGTTCTTC
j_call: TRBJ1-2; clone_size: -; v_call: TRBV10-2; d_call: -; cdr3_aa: CASSGTNYGYTF; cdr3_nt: TGCGCCAGCAGTGGGACAAACTATGGCTACACCTTC
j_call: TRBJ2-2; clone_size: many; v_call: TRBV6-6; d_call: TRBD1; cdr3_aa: CASRGTGVFTGELFF; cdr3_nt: TGTGCCAGCAGGGGGACAGGGGTGTTCACCGGGGAGCTGTTTTTT
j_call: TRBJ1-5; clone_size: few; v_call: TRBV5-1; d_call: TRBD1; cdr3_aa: CASSPTGGWEQPQHF; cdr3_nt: TGCGCCAGCAGCCCGACAGGGGGCTGGGAACAGCCCCAGCATTTT
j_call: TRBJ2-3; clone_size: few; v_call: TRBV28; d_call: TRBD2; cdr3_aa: CASSPTGGGPATDTQYF; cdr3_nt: TGTGCCAGCAGTCCCACGGGGGGGGGTCCCGCAACTGATACGCAGTATTTT
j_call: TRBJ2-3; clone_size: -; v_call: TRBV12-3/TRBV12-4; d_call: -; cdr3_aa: CASSFPDTQYF; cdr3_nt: TGTGCCAGCAGTTTCCCAGATACGCAGTATTTT
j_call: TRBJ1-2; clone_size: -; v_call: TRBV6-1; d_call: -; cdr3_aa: CASSAFRGDGYTF; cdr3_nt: TGTGCCAGCAGTGCATTTAGGGGGGATGGCTACACCTTC